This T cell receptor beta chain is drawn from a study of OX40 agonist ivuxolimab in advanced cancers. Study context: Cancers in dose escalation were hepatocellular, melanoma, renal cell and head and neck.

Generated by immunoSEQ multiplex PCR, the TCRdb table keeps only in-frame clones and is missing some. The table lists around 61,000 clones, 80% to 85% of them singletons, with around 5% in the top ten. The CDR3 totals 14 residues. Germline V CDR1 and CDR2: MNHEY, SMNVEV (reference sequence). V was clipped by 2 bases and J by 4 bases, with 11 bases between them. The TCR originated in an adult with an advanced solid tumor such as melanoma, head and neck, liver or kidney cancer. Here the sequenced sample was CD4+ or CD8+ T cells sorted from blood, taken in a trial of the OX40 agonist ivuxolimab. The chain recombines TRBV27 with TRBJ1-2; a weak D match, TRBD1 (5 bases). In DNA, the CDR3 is TGTGCCAGCAGTTTAGGGGCCCATTTCTATGGCTACACCTTC. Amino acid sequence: CASSLGAHFYGYTF.